This T cell receptor (beta chain) is from a study of tumor-infiltrating lymphocytes in primary liver carcinoma. The CDR3 extends over 17 amino acids. In germline, CDR1 is SGHAT, CDR2 FQDESV (reference sequence). It was from about 19-30 mg of unsorted bulk tissue that RNA and DNA were co-extracted. The authors made TCR beta cDNA from roughly 480 ng total RNA with a constant-region primer. Three nested multiplex PCR rounds, a slightly modified ARM-PCR method, built the TCR beta libraries. Two initial PCR rounds of about 9 cycles each paired TRBV1-TRBV30 forward primers with a C-beta reverse primer. TCRdb independently ran MiXCR on the multiplex PCR reads; one entry per CDR3 protein. The table shows 90,000 to 150,000 distinct CDR3 sequences, with around 60% occurring only once. As concerns this clonotype: Relative to the germline gene, one junction end is altered; a read error may explain this.

Input material: liver tumor tissue from sampling region 1. Subset of the sample: tumor region T1, superior pole. J is TRBJ2-2 and V is TRBV11-1, with unresolved D. This TCR derives from an older woman with primary liver carcinoma and hepatitis B virus infection. CDR3 bases: TGTGCCAGCAGCTTAGCGCCAGAGTTCGCGAACACCGTGGAGCTGTCTTTT. This encodes CASSLAPEFANTVELSF.